The 6 T cell receptor beta chains in this list originate from one sample, sequenced in a study of CD8 T cells in ankylosing spondylitis. MiXCR was run by TCRdb on the 5' RACE reads, yielding one entry per CDR3 protein. Of some 200,000 distinct CDR3 sequences listed, 15% to 20% are singletons. The sequencing sample was made of blood, either unsorted or a sorted T cell fraction (not recorded which). These receptors all come from a male donor aged 10-29 years with ankylosing spondylitis or in good health (not recorded which).

This clonotype was recorded once. V gene TRBV20-1 combines with J gene TRBJ1-1; no clear D. The V and J ends lost 6 bases and 1 base respectively, with 12 bases between them. The germline V gene encodes CDR1 DFQATT and CDR2 SNEGSKA (reference sequence). The CDR3 has 13 residues. Here the CDR3 reads CSADRAENTEAFF. In DNA form, the CDR3 reads TGCAGTGCCGACCGGGCCGAGAACACTGAAGCTTTCTTT.

This clonotype occurred many times. This chain joins TRBV7-9 and TRBJ2-7; a weak D match, TRBD1 (5 bases). The CDR3 contains 12 residues. The germline V gene encodes CDR1 SEHNR and CDR2 FQNEAQ (reference sequence). The V end was cut by 7 bases, the J end by 7 bases, with 14 bases between. DNA for the CDR3: TGTGCCAGCAACACAGGTTATGTTGAGCAGTACTTC. It is translated as CASNTGYVEQYF.

This clonotype occurred a few times. This CDR3 reads CASSPARGRMDETQYF. The CDR3 coding sequence is TGTGCCAGCTCACCAGCCAGGGGGCGCATGGATGAGACCCAGTACTTC. V and J are TRBV18 and TRBJ2-5; TRBD1 matches at 8 bases. Germline V lookup: CDR1 KGHSH, CDR2 LQKENI. Trimming cost V 2 bases and J 5 bases; bases outside gene matches: 10. The CDR3 loop spans 16 amino acids.

This clonotype was recorded at least ten times. The rearrangement joins TRBV4-2 to TRBJ2-7, with a weak D call TRBD2 (6 bases). Germline V gene data show CDR1 as LGHNA and CDR2 as YNFKEQ. The CDR3 loop spans 18 amino acids. Trimming shortened V by 0 bases and J by 7 bases, and 25 bases separated the two germline ends. The chain's CDR3 is CASSQEMGGRGRLCEQYV. Written as DNA, the CDR3 is TGTGCCAGCAGCCAAGAAATGGGGGGTAGAGGGCGGCTTTGTGAGCAGTACGTC.

This clonotype occurred many times. This chain joins TRBV4-1 and TRBJ2-1; D ambiguous. CDR3 length equals 16 residues. The germline V and J ends were trimmed by 0 bases and 0 bases, with 9 bases remaining between them. Germline CDR1 reads MGHRA; CDR2 reads YSYEKL. The CDR3 bases are TGCGCCAGCAGCCAAGATGGACCTAGCTCCTACAATGAGCAGTTCTTC. It yields the protein CASSQDGPSSYNEQFF.

This clonotype was detected many times. This sequence joins TRBV4-3 and TRBJ2-2; the match to TRBD2 covers 10 bases. Germline CDR1 and CDR2: LGHNA and YSLEER. The V segment lost 0 bases and the J segment 6 bases; nucleotides outside the gene matches: 7. CDR3 length: 17 amino acids. CDR3 sequence reads: CASSQEVLAGEPGELFF. In nucleotides, the CDR3 is TGCGCCAGCAGCCAAGAGGTCCTAGCGGGAGAACCCGGGGAGCTGTTTTTT.